Listed here are 23 T cell receptor beta chains from one sample, sequenced in a study of cytomegalovirus exposure and HLA in healthy donors. 13 Jbeta primers and 60 Vbeta primers were used for the PCR. Only in-frame clones appear in the TCRdb table, and some are missing; sequencing was by immunoSEQ multiplex PCR. The table shows fewer than 100,000 clones, with just under 80% occurring only once. The sample comprised PBMCs. These receptor sequences come from a male donor in good health and CMV-seropositive.

The rearrangement joins TRBV28 to TRBJ2-5; D is perhaps TRBD2 (5 bases). The CDR3 runs to 13 residues. Germline V CDR1 and CDR2: MDHEN, SYDVKM. Between the trimmed V and J ends, which lost 0 bases and 5 bases, there was a span of 7 bases. In DNA form, the CDR3 reads TGTGCCAGCAGTTTATGGGAGGACGAGACCCAGTACTTC. This codes for CASSLWEDETQYF.

The CDR3 here is CASSKVRGTEAFF. The CDR3 DNA reads as TGTGCCAGCAGTAAGGTTCGGGGCACTGAAGCTTTCTTT. The gene calls are TRBV27 and TRBJ1-1; D not certain. The CDR3 loop spans 13 amino acids. Trimming stripped 5 bases from V and 4 bases from J, with 11 bases between. The germline V gene encodes CDR1 MNHEY and CDR2 SMNVEV (reference sequence).

This sequence joins TRBV5-1 and TRBJ2-1; 7 bases line up with TRBD2. CDR1 and CDR2 (germline): SGHRS, YFSETQ. The CDR3 is 16 residues long. The V segment lost 0 bases and the J segment 2 bases; nucleotides outside the gene matches: 5. The CDR3 sequence: CASSLGLAQAYNEQFF. The CDR3 coding sequence is TGCGCCAGCAGCTTGGGACTAGCCCAGGCCTACAATGAGCAGTTCTTC.

V gene TRBV5-1 combines with J gene TRBJ1-1, with a weak D call TRBD1 (6 bases). This CDR3 is 18 amino acids long. Trimming shortened V by 5 bases and J by 1 base, and 24 bases separated the two germline ends. Germline V gives CDR1 SGHRS, CDR2 YFSETQ. The CDR3 region is CASSLLGHGDMTNTEAFF. Written as DNA, the CDR3 is TGCGCCAGCAGTCTACTGGGCCATGGGGACATGACGAACACTGAAGCTTTCTTT.

This chain connects TRBV11-2 to TRBJ2-4; 9 bases fit TRBD1. The CDR3 extends over 15 amino acids. The trim removed 0 bases at V and 7 bases at J, leaving 4 bases unmatched. Germline V lookup: CDR1 SGHAT, CDR2 FQNNGV. The CDR3: CASSLDQGQGNIQYF. CDR3 nucleotide sequence: TGTGCCAGCAGCTTAGATCAGGGACAGGGTAACATTCAGTACTTC.

The sample holds a few counts of this clone. This chain uses TRBV6-5 with TRBJ2-1, with D tentatively TRBD2 (5 bases). Trimming left V 0 bases short and J 3 bases short, with 12 bases between. Germline V gives CDR1 MNHEY, CDR2 SVGAGI. The CDR3 runs to 16 residues. This CDR3 reads CASSYSLAGFYNEQFF. CDR3 nucleotides: TGTGCCAGCAGTTACTCATTGGCGGGCTTCTACAATGAGCAGTTCTTC.

The chain is built from TRBV6-6 and TRBJ2-7; TRBD2 matches at 7 bases. CDR3 length: 15 amino acids. V shed 8 bases, J shed 0 bases, and the junction held 10 bases outside the gene matches. CDR1 is MNHNY and CDR2 is SVGAGI in the germline V gene (reference sequence). CDR3 nucleotides: TGTGCCAGCGAACGTTTTCCTAGCGGCTCCTACGAGCAGTACTTC. Its translation is CASERFPSGSYEQYF.

The chain recombines TRBV7-8 with TRBJ2-5; 9 bases align to TRBD2. The V gene's germline CDR1 is SGHVS and CDR2 FQNEAQ. V trimming: 3 bases; J trimming: 2 bases; junction bases outside the gene matches: 10. This CDR3 is built from 17 residues. The chain's CDR3 is CASSFRLAGTKQETQYF. CDR3 in DNA: TGTGCCAGCAGCTTTCGGCTAGCGGGGACCAAGCAAGAGACCCAGTACTTC.

The rearrangement joins TRBV28 to TRBJ2-7; 9 nucleotides align to TRBD2. V trimming: 2 bases; J trimming: 7 bases; junction bases outside the gene matches: 6. The CDR3 is 14 residues long. Germline values: CDR1 MDHEN, CDR2 SYDVKM. The CDR3 DNA reads TGTGCCAGCAGTTTAGCGGGAGGGCCGGGTGAGCAGTACTTC. Protein sequence: CASSLAGGPGEQYF.

A few counts support this clone. For the CDR3, the DNA is TGTGCCAGCAGCCCCGGGGGACTATATGAAGGCGAGCAGTACTTC. Translation gives CASSPGGLYEGEQYF. The chain carries TRBV27 and TRBJ2-5; TRBD2 aligns across 7 bases. The end of the DNA fits TRBJ2-7 better, so the J call may be wrong. Germline V lookup: CDR1 MNHEY, CDR2 SMNVEV (reference sequence). The CDR3 totals 15 residues.

This sequence joins TRBV28 and TRBJ2-5; 15 nucleotides line up with TRBD2. The CDR3 is 17 amino acids. V shed 5 bases, J shed 5 bases, and the junction held 9 bases outside the gene matches. Germline lookup yields CDR1 MDHEN and CDR2 SYDVKM. The CDR3 protein is CASSVVRTSGRGETQYF. Here the CDR3 DNA reads TGTGCCAGCAGTGTAGTCCGGACTAGCGGGAGGGGTGAGACCCAGTACTTC.

The chain links TRBV21-1 to TRBJ1-1; TRBD1 reflects the table's D call only, with no check against the DNA. TRBV21-1 is given as a pseudogene. This CDR3 is built from 14 residues. The CDR3, as DNA: TGTGCCAGCAGCAACGGCACAGGGGACTCCGAAGCTTTCTTT. It is translated as CASSNGTGDSEAFF.

The chain links TRBV4-2 to TRBJ2-7; TRBD2 might be the D (7 bases). V was pared by 0 bases and J by 4 bases, with 13 bases between. The germline V gene has CDR1 LGHNA and CDR2 YNFKEQ. The CDR3 runs 15 residues. CDR3 DNA: TGTGCCAGCAGCCAAGATGCGGGGGCCCAGTACGAGCAGTACTTC. Amino acid sequence: CASSQDAGAQYEQYF.

The genes are TRBV27 and TRBJ2-7; TRBD2 agrees at 11 bases. CDR1 MNHEY and CDR2 SMNVEV come from the germline V gene (reference sequence). The CDR3 is made up of 14 amino acids. J lost 4 bases, V lost 6 bases, and 5 bases had no gene match. The CDR3 region is CASRIAGGPYEQYF. The CDR3 bases are TGTGCCAGCAGGATAGCGGGAGGGCCTTACGAGCAGTACTTC.

This clone appeared a few times. This chain links TRBV7-2 with TRBJ2-3, with TRBD2 identical over 7 bases. The CDR3 loop spans 13 amino acids. The junction had 0 bases not matched to a gene; V was cut back by 6 bases and J by 0 bases. CDR1 is SGHTA and CDR2 is FQGNSA in the germline V gene. The CDR3 spells CASSSGSTDTQYF. In DNA, the CDR3 is TGTGCCAGCAGTAGCGGGAGCACAGATACGCAGTATTTT.

The chain combines TRBV18 with TRBJ2-6, with D tentatively TRBD2 (5 bases). This CDR3 comprises 14 residues. V was pared by 8 bases and J by 1 base, with 9 bases between. Looked up from germline, CDR1 is KGHSH and CDR2 is LQKENI. The CDR3 spells CASRRESGANVLTF. For the CDR3, the DNA is TGTGCCAGCCGAAGGGAGTCTGGGGCCAACGTCCTGACTTTC.

The rearrangement uses TRBV11-2 and TRBJ1-1; TRBD1 might be the D (6 bases). The V gene lost 1 base and the J gene lost 0 bases, with 12 bases spanning the gap. The CDR3 length is 16 residues. Germline V gene lookup returns CDR1 SGHAT and CDR2 FQNNGV. The chain's CDR3 is CASSLARGALNTEAFF. The CDR3 DNA follows: TGTGCCAGCAGCTTAGCTCGGGGGGCATTGAACACTGAAGCTTTCTTT. The full variable domain, completed using reference TRBV11-2 and TRBJ1-1, is EAGVAQSPRYKIIEKRQSVAFWCNPISGHATLYWYQQILGQGPKLLIQFQNNGVVDDSQLPKDRFSAERLKGVDSTLKIQPAKLEDSAVYLCASSLARGALNTEAFFGQGTRLTVV.

This rearrangement joins TRBV7-9 to TRBJ1-4; D not certain. Germline CDR1 reads SEHNR; CDR2 reads FQNEAQ (reference sequence). V lost 1 base to trimming and J lost 2 bases, with 5 bases between them. The CDR3 is 14 residues long. The CDR3 protein is CASSLGRTNEKLFF. The DNA for the CDR3 is TGTGCCAGCAGCTTAGGCAGGACTAATGAAAAACTGTTTTTT.

The J gene is TRBJ2-5, the V gene TRBV21-1; no DNA check was done on the table's D call, TRBD1. The J call is in doubt because the DNA end fits TRBJ2-7 better. TRBV21-1 is a recognized pseudogene. This CDR3 contains 14 residues. DNA for the CDR3: TGTGCCAGCAGTAAAGTCAGGGGTTCCTACGAGCAGTACTTC. Its translation is CASSKVRGSYEQYF.

The chain links TRBV5-1 to TRBJ1-2; no clear D. There are 15 residues in the CDR3. Looked up from germline, CDR1 is SGHRS and CDR2 is YFSETQ. V was shortened by 0 bases and J by 3 bases, with 12 bases between the two germline ends. CDR3 DNA: TGCGCCAGCAGCTTGGGGTTGGACTCGGACTATGGCTACACCTTC. Translated: CASSLGLDSDYGYTF.

The CDR3 spells CASSSRQEKGNTIYF. The CDR3 DNA follows: TGTGCCAGCAGCTCGAGACAGGAAAAGGGAAACACCATATATTTT. V and J are TRBV11-2 and TRBJ1-3; perhaps TRBD1 as D (6 bases). Germline V gene sequence: CDR1 SGHAT, CDR2 FQNNGV. Trimming stripped 4 bases from V and 4 bases from J, with 14 bases between. The CDR3 covers 15 residues.

This clone has just one count. The chain employs TRBV27 and TRBJ2-7; possibly TRBD2 for D (5 bases). V shed 7 bases and J shed 4 bases, with 14 bases lying between them. The CDR3 contains 13 residues. The V gene's germline CDR1 is MNHEY and CDR2 SMNVEV (reference sequence). The CDR3 DNA reads as TGTGCCAGCACCAGTACGACTACTTACGAGCAGTACTTC. Translation gives CASTSTTTYEQYF.

The rearrangement links TRBV7-9 to TRBJ1-1; D is ambiguous. The germline V gene encodes CDR1 SEHNR and CDR2 FQNEAQ (reference sequence). Trimming took 5 bases from V and 2 from J, leaving 9 bases between them. The CDR3 sequence is 13 residues long. The CDR3 spells CASSDGVNTEAFF. The CDR3 DNA follows: TGTGCCAGCAGCGATGGAGTAAACACTGAAGCTTTCTTT.